These T cell receptor beta chains were read from a single sample in a study of CD8 T cells in Susac syndrome. TCRdb itself ran the immunoSEQ multiplex PCR reads through MiXCR, one entry per CDR3 protein. The repertoire holds under 25,000 distinct CDR3 sequences, with approximately 93% as singletons. The sequenced material came from CD8+ T cells from PBMCs. All receptors come from a human donor in good health. CDR3s include the opening cysteine and the closing phenylalanine or tryptophan. Fields, in order: CDR3 length, clone size, V gene, J gene, D gene, CDR3 protein, CDR3 DNA. The D gene is left open where the match is weak. The size field is filled for only some rows; it gives once, few, many or a size class.

14	-	TRBV27	TRBJ2-7	TRBD1	CASRWVGTAYEQYF	TGTGCCAGCAGGTGGGTCGGGACAGCCTACGAGCAGTACTTC
14	-	TRBV10-3	TRBJ2-7	-	CAISEYPQAGEQYF	TGTGCCATCAGTGAGTACCCACAGGCGGGGGAGCAGTACTTC
15	-	TRBV7-2	TRBJ2-7	-	CASSPLEGITYEQYF	TGTGCCAGCAGCCCGCTCGAGGGAATAACCTACGAGCAGTACTTC
16	once	TRBV20-1	TRBJ2-3	TRBD2	CSARGRGGRSTDTQYF	TGCAGTGCTAGGGGTCGGGGGGGCCGGAGCACAGATACGCAGTATTTT
18	-	TRBV12-3/TRBV12-4	TRBJ1-5	-	CASSLPTGDSGSNQPQHF	TGTGCCAGCAGCCTACCTACTGGGGACTCTGGGAGCAATCAGCCCCAGCATTTT
14	-	TRBV14	TRBJ2-1	-	CASSHQGPYPEQFF	TGTGCCAGCAGCCATCAGGGTCCCTACCCTGAGCAGTTCTTC
14	-	TRBV27	TRBJ2-5	TRBD2	CASSLGGGGKTQYF	TGTGCCAGCAGTTTAGGCGGGGGGGGAAAGACCCAGTACTTC
14	-	TRBV3-1	TRBJ2-7	-	CASSQVVRSYEQYF	TGTGCCAGCAGCCAAGTGGTGCGATCCTACGAGCAGTACTTC
13	-	TRBV20-1	TRBJ2-7	-	CSAKSRTEYEQYF	TGCAGTGCTAAATCCAGGACTGAGTACGAGCAGTACTTC
13	-	TRBV29-1	TRBJ2-7	-	CSVEGAGNYEQYF	TGCAGCGTTGAGGGGGCAGGTAACTACGAGCAGTACTTC
16	-	TRBV7-9	TRBJ2-2	-	CASSLAMGPNTGELFF	TGTGCCAGCAGCTTAGCAATGGGGCCTAACACCGGGGAGCTGTTTTTT
14	-	TRBV20-1	TRBJ2-5	TRBD1	CSASPRDRKETQYF	TGCAGTGCTAGCCCCCGGGACAGAAAAGAGACCCAGTACTTC
15	-	TRBV5-6	TRBJ2-5	-	CASSSARGNKETQYF	TGTGCCAGCAGCTCCGCCCGGGGTAACAAAGAGACCCAGTACTTC
16	once	TRBV4-1	TRBJ1-1	-	CASSQETGRSHAEAFF	TGCGCCAGCAGCCAAGAAACGGGTAGGAGTCATGCTGAAGCTTTCTTT
12	-	TRBV7-6	TRBJ2-1	TRBD1	CASSPTGAEQFF	TGTGCCAGCAGCCCGACAGGGGCTGAGCAGTTCTTC